A selection of T cell receptor beta chains follows, all from one sample in a study of blood T cell repertoires in COVID-19. Libraries were prepared by immunoSEQ multiplex PCR; TCRdb keeps only in-frame clonotypes and omits some of them. The repertoire includes about 270,000 clones, approximately 83% of them detected once, and 9.5% to 11% sits in the top ten. Sequencing was carried out using peripheral blood. All receptors come from a woman in her 70s with acute or convalescent COVID-19. Each CDR3 is given with its conserved first and last residue. The D gene is left open where the match is weak. The size of a clone is reported for some rows only, either as once, few or many, or as a class for expanded clones.

V	size	length	J	D	CDR3	DNA
TRBV11-1	NA	15	TRBJ2-7	TRBD1	CASSSDRDRGYEQYF	TGTGCCAGCAGCTCAGACCGGGACAGGGGTTACGAGCAGTACTTC
TRBV2	NA	12	TRBJ2-5	NA	CASSEVEGTQYF	TGTGCCAGCAGTGAAGTGGAGGGGACCCAGTACTTC
TRBV19	once	17	TRBJ1-5	NA	CASSTDGIRRPDQPQHF	TGTGCCAGTAGTACCGACGGGATACGTCGTCCCGATCAGCCCCAGCATTTT
TRBV5-8	few	15	TRBJ2-2	TRBD1	CASNPGTGRTGELFF	TGTGCCAGCAATCCCGGGACAGGGAGAACCGGGGAGCTGTTTTTT
TRBV19	NA	15	TRBJ1-5	NA	CASSIVSRGRQPQHF	TGTGCCAGTAGTATCGTGAGTAGGGGAAGGCAGCCCCAGCATTTT
TRBV25-1	NA	16	TRBJ2-1	TRBD1	CASSPLGTGSVNEQFF	TGTGCCAGCAGTCCGTTGGGGACAGGGAGTGTAAATGAGCAGTTCTTC
TRBV5-1	NA	15	TRBJ2-7	NA	CASSPGVGAINEQYF	TGCGCCAGCAGCCCCGGCGTGGGGGCTATCAACGAGCAGTACTTC
TRBV29-1	NA	12	TRBJ1-1	TRBD1	CTIRDRGTEAFF	TGCACCATCCGGGACAGGGGGACTGAAGCTTTCTTT
TRBV5-1	NA	16	TRBJ1-6	TRBD1	CASSLSGGSYNSPLHF	TGCGCCAGCAGCTTATCAGGGGGCTCCTATAATTCACCCCTCCACTTT
TRBV18	NA	15	TRBJ1-2	NA	CASSPTSRDTSGYTF	TGTGCCAGCTCCCCAACGAGCCGGGACACCTCTGGCTACACCTTC
TRBV11-2	NA	16	TRBJ2-1	NA	CASSGRGGSSYNEQFF	TGTGCCAGCAGCGGCCGAGGGGGAAGCTCCTACAATGAGCAGTTCTTC
TRBV7-2	NA	19	TRBJ2-6	NA	CASSPAATSFLSGANVLTF	TGTGCCAGCAGCCCTGCGGCAACCTCTTTCCTCTCTGGGGCCAACGTCCTGACTTTC
TRBV3-1/TRBV3-2	NA	19	TRBJ1-3	NA	CASSQEVSARGFAGNTIYF	TGTGCCAGCAGCCAAGAGGTTTCGGCGAGGGGGTTCGCGGGAAACACCATATATTTT
TRBV19	NA	15	TRBJ2-5	NA	CASSIGTLVQETQYF	TGTGCCAGTAGTATCGGGACACTCGTTCAAGAGACCCAGTACTTC
TRBV20-1	NA	11	TRBJ2-1	NA	CSAPSRNEQFF	TGCAGTGCTCCTAGCAGGAATGAGCAGTTCTTC
TRBV5-1	NA	14	TRBJ1-1	TRBD1	CASVGTGGSTEAFF	TGCGCCAGCGTAGGGACAGGGGGCAGCACTGAAGCTTTCTTT
TRBV6-1	NA	17	TRBJ1-1	NA	CASSERRVTGVNTEAFF	TGTGCCAGCAGTGAACGCAGGGTGACAGGAGTGAACACTGAAGCTTTCTTT
TRBV10-3	NA	18	TRBJ2-3	TRBD2	CAISEPWTSNQVSDTQYF	TGTGCCATCAGTGAGCCCTGGACTAGCAACCAGGTATCAGATACGCAGTATTTT
TRBV6-4	NA	17	TRBJ2-2	TRBD2	CASGGLAGDANTGELFF	TGTGCCAGCGGCGGACTAGCGGGGGACGCGAACACCGGGGAGCTGTTTTTT
TRBV2	NA	14	TRBJ2-7	NA	CASTRRDPLREQYF	TGTGCCAGCACCCGGAGGGACCCACTCCGGGAGCAGTACTTC
TRBV6-4	NA	20	TRBJ2-1	NA	CASSDFFTSRDSISYNEQFF	TGTGCCAGCAGTGACTTTTTTACTTCCCGGGACTCCATCTCCTACAATGAGCAGTTCTTC
TRBV5-1	NA	15	TRBJ2-3	TRBD2	CASSKLAASTDTQYF	TGCGCCAGCAGCAAACTAGCGGCTAGCACAGATACGCAGTATTTT
TRBV5-1	NA	15	TRBJ2-3	TRBD1	CASSLGRRGTDTQYF	TGCGCCAGCAGCTTGGGGCGCAGGGGGACAGATACGCAGTATTTT
TRBV27	NA	16	TRBJ2-3	NA	CASSLGTRRSTDTQYF	TGTGCCAGCAGTCTCGGGACACGGAGAAGCACAGATACGCAGTATTTT
TRBV12-3/TRBV12-4	NA	12	TRBJ2-1	TRBD1	CASSYRGNEQFF	TGTGCCAGCAGTTACAGGGGGAATGAGCAGTTCTTC
TRBV12-3/TRBV12-4	NA	13	TRBJ1-5	NA	CASSFSRDQPQHF	TGTGCCAGCAGTTTTAGCAGGGATCAGCCCCAGCATTTT
TRBV6-1	NA	16	TRBJ1-5	NA	CASSEGLALGNQPQHF	TGTGCCAGCAGTGAAGGACTAGCTTTGGGCAATCAGCCCCAGCATTTT